What follows are 14 T cell receptor beta chains derived from one specimen sequenced in a study of blood T cell repertoires in COVID-19. The table came from immunoSEQ multiplex PCR; TCRdb's copy has only in-frame clones and leaves some out. The data show some 110,000 clones, about 87% seen once. Sequencing used peripheral blood. These receptors were collected from a man aged 50-59 years with acute or convalescent COVID-19.

The chain uses TRBV7-9 and TRBJ2-3; D may be TRBD2 (5 bases). The V gene lost 5 bases and the J gene lost 2 bases, with 17 bases spanning the gap. Germline CDR1 reads SEHNR; CDR2 reads FQNEAQ (reference sequence). The CDR3 is made up of 16 amino acids. CDR3 residues: CASSPPLRAYTDTQYF. For the CDR3, the DNA is TGTGCCAGCAGCCCACCTCTGCGGGCCTACACAGATACGCAGTATTTT.

The chain combines TRBV19 with TRBJ1-2, with TRBD1 as a possible D gene (5 bases). In germline, CDR1 is LNHDA, CDR2 SQIVND (reference sequence). CDR3 length: 15 residues. The ends were cut back, 7 bases at V and 1 base at J, with 16 bases in the middle. The CDR3 DNA is TGTGCCAGTAAGAGAGAGACAGCAGTTAACTATGGCTACACCTTC. It is translated as CASKRETAVNYGYTF.

This clone was seen more than once but under ten times. The J gene is TRBJ1-4, the V gene TRBV6-5, with 11 bases matching TRBD1. The CDR3 sequence is 14 residues long. The V gene end was trimmed by 6 bases and the J gene end by 8 bases; junction bases not matched to a gene: 5. Per germline, CDR1 MNHEY and CDR2 SVGAGI. The CDR3 sequence is CASSPGQGEEKLFF. DNA for the CDR3: TGTGCCAGCAGCCCGGGACAGGGGGAAGAAAAACTGTTTTTT.

A remark on this clone: In the same sample, other DNA sequences code for this CDR3. The gene calls are TRBV28 and TRBJ2-5; TRBD1 aligns across 8 bases. V gave up 1 base and J gave up 5 bases; unmatched junction bases: 3. Germline CDR1 MDHEN, CDR2 SYDVKM. The CDR3 length is 14 residues. CDR3 protein: CASSLSGGGETQYF. For the CDR3, the DNA is TGTGCCAGCAGTTTATCAGGGGGCGGGGAGACCCAGTACTTC.

The rearrangement links TRBV28 to TRBJ1-4; 8 nucleotides line up with TRBD1. The germline V gene has CDR1 MDHEN and CDR2 SYDVKM. V was clipped by 4 bases and J by 3 bases; unmatched bases: 4. This CDR3 is 15 amino acids long. The CDR3 nucleotides read TGTGCCAGCAGTTGGCGGACAGGGTCTAATGAAAAACTGTTTTTT. It is translated as CASSWRTGSNEKLFF. Full variable domain (missing parts from reference TRBV28 and TRBJ1-4): DVKVTQSSRYLVKRTGEKVFLECVQDMDHENMFWYRQDPGLGLRLIYFSYDVKMKEKGDIPEGYSVSREKKERFSLILESASTNQTSMYLCASSWRTGSNEKLFFGSGTQLSVL.

The rearrangement joins TRBV4-1 to TRBJ1-2; TRBD1 aligns across 10 bases. Germline assignment: CDR1 MGHRA and CDR2 YSYEKL. Trimming at V came to 6 bases and at J to 3 bases, leaving 13 bases not matched to a gene. The CDR3 has 17 residues. CDR3 nucleotides: TGCGCCAGCAGTCCCCGAGGACAGGGGGATTCTGACTATGGCTACACCTTC. Translation: CASSPRGQGDSDYGYTF.

CDR3 nucleotide sequence: TGTGCCTGGAGTGTAGGGGCTAATTCACCCCTCCACTTT. This encodes CAWSVGANSPLHF. The J gene is TRBJ1-6, the V gene TRBV30; possible D gene TRBD1, 5 bases. This CDR3 has 13 amino acids. Between the trimmed V and J ends, which lost 0 bases and 6 bases, there was a span of 6 bases. Germline V gene data show CDR1 as GTSNPN and CDR2 as SVGIG (reference sequence).

The V call is TRBV6-5, the J call TRBJ2-7; unclear D gene. This CDR3 region has 13 residues. Trimming pared 4 bases from V and 0 bases from J, leaving 7 bases between. Germline V gives CDR1 MNHEY, CDR2 SVGAGI. The chain's CDR3 is CASSSESSYEQYF. The CDR3 DNA is TGTGCCAGCAGTTCGGAGAGCTCCTACGAGCAGTACTTC.

This chain joins TRBV28 and TRBJ2-1; 12 nucleotides align to TRBD2. The ends lost 5 bases at V and 6 bases at J; junction bases unmatched: 8. The CDR3 has 16 amino acids. Per germline, CDR1 MDHEN and CDR2 SYDVKM. The CDR3 loop is CASSILAGGPGNEQFF. CDR3 nucleotide sequence: TGTGCCAGCAGTATCCTAGCGGGAGGGCCCGGCAATGAGCAGTTCTTC.

V usage is TRBV5-1 and J usage is TRBJ2-1; TRBD2 matches 10 bases. The CDR3 is made up of 17 amino acids. Per the germline V gene, CDR1 is SGHRS and CDR2 is YFSETQ. J gave up 7 bases and V 0 bases, and 10 bases lay outside the gene matches. DNA for the CDR3: TGCGCCAGCAGCTTGGGCCTAGCGGGAGAAAGTAGGAATGAGCAGTTCTTC. It translates to CASSLGLAGESRNEQFF.

The V call is TRBV19, the J call TRBJ2-1, with 14 bases identical to TRBD2. The germline V gene encodes CDR1 LNHDA and CDR2 SQIVND (reference sequence). This CDR3 spans 16 amino acids. V shed 6 bases and J 2 bases; nucleotides not matched to a gene: 3. The CDR3 bases are TGTGCCAGTAGCACGACTAGCGGGAGGGCCTACAATGAGCAGTTCTTC. Translation gives CASSTTSGRAYNEQFF. The full variable domain, rest sourced from reference TRBV19 and TRBJ2-1, is DGGITQSPKYLFRKEGQNVTLSCEQNLNHDAMYWYRQDPGQGLRLIYYSQIVNDFQKGDIAEGYSVSREKKESFPLTVTSAQKNPTAFYLCASSTTSGRAYNEQFFGPGTRLTVL.

The rearrangement joins TRBV21-1 to TRBJ2-3; TRBD1 is taken as the D call from the table, unchecked against the DNA. TRBV21-1 is noted as a pseudogene. The CDR3 is made up of 15 amino acids. CDR3 sequence reads: CASSTSGTGSDTQYF. CDR3 nucleotide sequence: TGTGCCAGCAGCACCTCCGGGACAGGGTCAGATACGCAGTATTTT.

The gene calls are TRBV24-1 and TRBJ2-2; 7 bases align to TRBD1. This CDR3 spans 16 amino acids. Germline V CDR1 and CDR2: KGHDR, SFDVKD. Unmatched junction bases numbered 4, after V lost 3 bases and J lost 1 base. In DNA form, the CDR3 reads TGTGCCACCAGTGATGCACGGACAGGGAACACCGGGGAGCTGTTTTTT. Translating gives CATSDARTGNTGELFF.

V gene TRBV12-5 combines with J gene TRBJ2-3; TRBD2 aligns across 13 bases. CDR3 length: 17 amino acids. CDR1 and CDR2 (germline): LGHNT, FRNRAP. V was pared by 4 bases and J by 3 bases, with 7 bases of the junction left unmatched. The CDR3 here is CASGSRTSGSGTDTQYF. The DNA for the CDR3 is TGTGCTAGTGGTTCCCGGACTAGCGGGAGTGGTACAGATACGCAGTATTTT.